This TCR beta chain was obtained from a study of identical twins. General observations from the study: Donors were not followed over many years; analysis was cross-sectional.

TCRdb called the 5' RACE reads again in MiXCR, with one record for every CDR3 protein. The sample lists under 350,000 distinct CDR3 sequences, more than 8% occurring once. This clonotype was seen more than once but under ten times. Antigen unknown. This CDR3 has 15 amino acids. Germline CDR1 SEHNR, CDR2 FQNEAQ (reference sequence). The ends were cut back, 6 bases at V and 1 base at J, with 12 bases in the middle. Healthy Caucasians, and only they, were the donors. The sample was also reused in another study, on yellow fever vaccine responses in identical twins.

The sequence was collected from a woman aged 18-30 years in good health. Material for sequencing was CD8+ T cells sorted from blood. The V gene is TRBV7-9, the J gene TRBJ2-2; D perhaps matches TRBD2 (6 bases). Written as DNA, the CDR3 is TGTGCCAGCAGGCCCGGGACTGGGAACACCGGGGAGCTGTTTTTT. Residues: CASRPGTGNTGELFF.